This TCR beta chain was sequenced during a study of blood T cell repertoires in COVID-19. Clones were read by immunoSEQ multiplex PCR, and TCRdb kept only the in-frame ones, dropping some. Among 11,000 to 15,000 clones listed, around 90% were seen once. V lost 3 bases and J 6 bases, leaving 14 bases between the germline ends. CDR1 SQVTM and CDR2 ANQGSEA come from the germline V gene. There are 13 residues in the CDR3. The sequenced sample consisted of peripheral blood. This sequence was found in a human donor in a cohort sampled during active COVID-19. J is TRBJ1-2 and V is TRBV29-1, with D hard to call. This CDR3 reads CSVEEFSENGYTF. In nucleotides, the CDR3 is TGCAGCGTTGAGGAGTTCTCGGAGAATGGCTACACCTTC.